These 9 T cell receptor beta chains share one sample of origin, sequenced in a study of shared clonotypes between healthy human individuals. Profiled with immunoSEQ multiplex PCR; TCRdb holds only in-frame clones, not every one. The table has about 320,000 clones, around 87% seen once. Sequenced sample: memory CD8+ T cells sorted from blood. Subset in this sample: CD45RO+ cells pooled with CCR7-negative TemRA cells. All receptors derive from a man aged 18 to 29 in good health.

The gene calls are TRBV28 and TRBJ1-1; D uncertain. The CDR3 is made up of 15 amino acids. Germline V CDR1 and CDR2: MDHEN, SYDVKM. The V end lost 6 bases, the J end lost 3 bases, and 17 bases lay between the germline ends. CDR3 region: CASSPLHDGYTEAFF. CDR3 DNA: TGTGCCAGCAGCCCCCTTCATGATGGATACACTGAAGCTTTCTTT.

The rearrangement joins TRBV4-3 to TRBJ2-7; D may correspond to TRBD1 or TRBD2 (5 bases each). CDR1 LGHNA and CDR2 YSLEER come from the germline V gene. V gave up 1 base and J gave up 0 bases, with 10 bases separating them. CDR3 size: 15 residues. This CDR3 is CASSQGIGTSYEQYF. CDR3 nucleotides: TGCGCCAGCAGCCAAGGTATCGGGACCTCCTACGAGCAGTACTTC.

The chain carries TRBV7-9 and TRBJ2-1; 7 bases are a match to TRBD2. The CDR3 is 15 amino acids. The germline V gene encodes CDR1 SEHNR and CDR2 FQNEAQ (reference sequence). Unmatched junction bases numbered 6, after V lost 5 bases and J lost 2 bases. The CDR3 sequence is CASSPTSVAYNEQFF. DNA for the CDR3: TGTGCCAGCAGCCCAACTAGCGTGGCCTACAATGAGCAGTTCTTC.

The chain recombines TRBV14 with TRBJ2-7; TRBD2 matches 8 bases. Germline lookup yields CDR1 SGHDN and CDR2 FVKESK. V gave up 4 bases and J gave up 2 bases; unmatched junction bases: 10. This CDR3 has 16 amino acids. The CDR3 region is CASSLGASGSAYEQYF. Here the CDR3 DNA reads TGTGCCAGCAGCCTAGGGGCAAGCGGGAGTGCCTACGAGCAGTACTTC.

The chain carries TRBV30 and TRBJ1-1, with D uncertain. There are 12 residues in the CDR3. Germline values: CDR1 GTSNPN, CDR2 SVGIG (reference sequence). Trimming pared 1 base from V and 6 bases from J, leaving 9 bases between. The CDR3 reads CAWSGNVPEAFF. The CDR3, as DNA: TGTGCCTGGAGTGGGAATGTCCCTGAAGCTTTCTTT. Full variable domain (remainder filled in from reference TRBV30 and TRBJ1-1): SQTIHQWPATLVQPVGSPLSLECTVEGTSNPNLYWYRQAAGRGLQLLFYSVGIGQISSEVPQNLSASRPQDRQFILSSKKLLLSDSGFYLCAWSGNVPEAFFGQGTRLTVV.

The chain links TRBV28 to TRBJ2-7, with D possibly being TRBD2 (6 bases). CDR1 and CDR2 (germline): MDHEN, SYDVKM. This CDR3 has 14 amino acids. V lost 6 bases to trimming and J lost 2 bases, with 14 bases between them. The CDR3 sequence is CASSPPGGAYEQYF. The CDR3 bases are TGTGCCAGCAGCCCCCCTGGCGGGGCCTACGAGCAGTACTTC.

This clone was counted a few times. This chain links TRBV6-5 with TRBJ2-7, with 8 bases fitting TRBD1. There are 15 residues in the CDR3. Per germline, CDR1 MNHEY and CDR2 SVGAGI. Unmatched junction bases numbered 9, after V lost 2 bases and J lost 6 bases. This CDR3 is CASSYLGQGVPEQYF. The CDR3 coding sequence is TGTGCCAGCAGTTACCTAGGACAGGGAGTTCCCGAGCAGTACTTC.

The chain couples TRBV2 to TRBJ1-1, with TRBD1 matching 7 bases. V shed 5 bases and J 0 bases; nucleotides not matched to a gene: 3. Germline lookup yields CDR1 SNHLY and CDR2 FYNNEI. The CDR3 is 14 amino acids. CDR3 sequence reads: CASSLGGLNTEAFF. The CDR3 DNA reads TGTGCCAGCAGTTTAGGGGGCCTGAACACTGAAGCTTTCTTT.

The chain has TRBV29-1 and TRBJ2-1; 7 nucleotides line up with TRBD1. V lost 5 bases, J lost 1 base, and 2 bases stayed unmatched. CDR1 and CDR2 from the germline V gene are SQVTM and ANQGSEA. This CDR3 has 13 residues. CDR3 nucleotides: TGCAGCGTTCCGGGACAGTCCTACAATGAGCAGTTCTTC. Its translation: CSVPGQSYNEQFF.